This TCR beta chain originates from a study of monozygotic twins with inflammatory bowel disease. TCRalpha and TCRbeta cDNA was put through two nested PCRs of roughly 17 and 9 cycles. TCRdb reprocessed the 5' RACE reads and reports one entry per CDR3 protein, with no DNA. Recorded for this sample: around 380,000 distinct CDR3 sequences. Whole-study findings and limits: Reduced clonotype sharing with other individuals was observed in IBD patients relative to healthy twins, especially with disease activity.

This CDR3 has 11 amino acids. The V gene's germline CDR1 is SGHTA and CDR2 FQGNSA. A remark on this clonotype: The antigen is unknown.

Sequenced material: blood. The rearrangement uses TRBV7-2 and TRBJ1-4. The receptor comes from a human donor with ulcerative colitis or Crohn's disease, or a healthy co-twin of an affected twin (not recorded which). The CDR3: CASSFNEKLFF.